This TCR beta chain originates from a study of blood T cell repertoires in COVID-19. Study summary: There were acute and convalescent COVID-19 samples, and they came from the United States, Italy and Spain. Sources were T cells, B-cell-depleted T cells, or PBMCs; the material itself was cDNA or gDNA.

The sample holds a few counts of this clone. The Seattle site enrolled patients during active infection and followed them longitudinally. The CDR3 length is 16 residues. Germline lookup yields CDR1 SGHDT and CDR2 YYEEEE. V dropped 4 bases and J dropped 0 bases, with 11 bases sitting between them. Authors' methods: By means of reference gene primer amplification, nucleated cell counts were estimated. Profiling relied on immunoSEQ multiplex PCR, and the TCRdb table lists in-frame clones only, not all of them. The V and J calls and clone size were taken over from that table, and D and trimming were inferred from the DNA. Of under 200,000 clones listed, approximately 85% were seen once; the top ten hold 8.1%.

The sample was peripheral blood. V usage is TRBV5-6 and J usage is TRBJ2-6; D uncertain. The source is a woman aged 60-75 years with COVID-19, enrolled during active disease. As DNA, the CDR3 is TGTGCCAGCAGCCGACCAGACAACTCTGGGGCCAACGTCCTGACTTTC. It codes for CASSRPDNSGANVLTF.